This T cell receptor (beta chain) was sequenced for a study of Ad26.COV2.S vaccination and SARS-CoV-2 variants (dated by TCRdb to about 2021). Background for the entire study: Vaccine-arm donors were drawn from COV1001, a multicentre, randomized, double-blind, placebo-controlled phase I-IIa trial of Ad26.COV2.S in healthy adults. The TCR-sequenced set comprised about 32 samples: around 20 Ad26.COV2.S vaccine recipients, 5 placebo recipients and 8 SARS-CoV-2 convalescent individuals. Participants in the trial were split at random into five groups of five each, receiving low-dose or high-dose Ad26.COV2.S once or twice, or else placebo on both occasions. Investigators did not know the trial group allocation while performing experiments and assessing outcomes. Ad26.COV2.S was administered intramuscularly at 5 x 10^10 or 1 x 10^11 viral particles, either as a single shot or as two shots given 56 days apart. Sequencing of the TCRbeta repertoire served to evaluate the specificity and breadth of SARS-CoV-2-reactive T cell receptors following Ad26.COV2.S vaccination.

Spanning cysteine to phenylalanine, the CDR3 consists of 15 amino acids. Only the CDR3 portion is preserved as DNA: 45 bases, with reading frame beginning at the first base. CDR1 and CDR2, looked up from the germline V gene, are MNHNS and SASEGT. Between the V and J ends, shortened by 0 bases and 3 bases respectively, the junction contains 11 bases. About this clone itself: Its antigen is currently not known. No base quality information exists; no much larger clone differs at one position.

Points the paper makes about the study in general: Compared with placebo recipients, Ad26.COV2.S recipients showed higher spike-specific TCR breadth (P = 0.0014). The authors noted that the TCR breadth and depth analyses may have underestimated total T cell responses. After vaccination, spike-specific CD8+ and CD4+ T cell responses were reported to show substantial breadth. The study was not powered for comparison of responses between vaccine doses or regimens. Vaccine and placebo recipients had comparable non-spike TCR breadth, which fits with the vaccine containing only spike.

The sample's treatment or condition label is to be understood as: 15 to 20 received Ad26.COV2.S at low or high dose, single or two shots; 5 received placebo; per-sample allocation not given. Repertoires of vaccine and placebo recipients were sequenced from samples collected on day 63 after the first injection. Cohort 1b enrolled 25 or so adults aged 18-55 years at a single site in Boston, USA, between 29 July and 7 August 2020. Ad26.COV2.S was a replication-incompetent adenovirus type 26 vector that expressed a prefusion-stabilized SARS-CoV-2 spike protein derived from the original Wuhan strain. The immunoSEQ Assay was the method used to sequence TCRbeta CDR3 regions. After extraction, genomic DNA underwent amplification by bias-controlled multiplex PCR, followed by high-throughput sequencing. Per the source publication's procedure: Collapsing and filtering of sequences were performed to quantify the absolute abundance of each unique TCRbeta CDR3 region. T cell fraction was estimated by normalizing TCRbeta template counts to usable DNA, with usable DNA measured through amplification of reference genes found in all nucleated cells. Repertoire TCRs were annotated as SARS-CoV-2-specific when V gene, CDR3 amino acid sequence and J gene were exactly matched to a known reactive TCR set. The reference SARS-CoV-2 TCR set was derived from MIRA and filtered for enrichment in COVID-19-positive ImmuneCODE repertoires, a step that removed public or cross-reactive TCRs. Using the MIRA antigens, annotated TCRs were further analysed by specific ORF or by position within an ORF. Depth was the summed frequency of annotated unique rearrangements, while breadth was defined as annotated unique rearrangements over total unique productive rearrangements. TCR breadth was compared between groups using two-sided Wilcoxon rank-sum tests. TCRdb carries this immuneACCESS record with in-frame sequences only. Its versions omit some clonotypes, under half of them owing to an unresolved V gene in the studies checked, with the rest unexplained. V, J and clone size are taken as reported in that table, and D and trimming were inferred from the DNA itself. Recorded for this sample are around 300,000 clones; less than 90% of them occurred a single time. Together, the top ten hold approximately 11% of the sample.

The chain links TRBV6-1 with TRBJ1-2; TRBD1 is a weak D gene call, 5 bases matching. The sequence was obtained from a person aged 18-60 years who received the Ad26.COV2.S COVID-19 vaccine or a placebo. The source was peripheral blood, collected in a trial of Ad26.COV2.S vaccine versus placebo. The DNA sequence is as follows: TGTGCCAGCAGTGAAGCGCAAGGGGATTACTATGGCTACACCTTC. This encodes CASSEAQGDYYGYTF.